Below are 8 T cell receptor beta chains sequenced from a single sample in a study of blood T cell repertoires in COVID-19. The method was immunoSEQ multiplex PCR; TCRdb's version includes in-frame clones alone and lacks a portion of them. The sample gives around 300,000 clones, approximately 89% of which show up once; approximately 2.6% is in the top ten. Specimen: PBMCs or T cells enriched from blood (not recorded which). The receptors were gathered from a woman in her late teens or twenties who had recovered from COVID-19.

The chain joins TRBV27 to TRBJ2-3, with D unresolved. The germline CDR1 and CDR2 sequences are MNHEY and SMNVEV (reference sequence). Between the trimmed V and J ends, which lost 7 bases and 1 base, there was a span of 12 bases. The CDR3 has 14 residues. In DNA form, the CDR3 reads TGTGCCAGCAACCGTGGCGGAGGCACAGATACGCAGTATTTT. It is translated as CASNRGGGTDTQYF.

This chain links TRBV7-9 with TRBJ2-7, with a weak D call TRBD2 (7 bases). This CDR3 has 12 residues. Trimming pared 5 bases from V and 6 bases from J, leaving 11 bases between. CDR1 and CDR2 (germline): SEHNR, FQNEAQ (reference sequence). In DNA form, the CDR3 reads TGTGCCAGCAGCGGGGGGGCAGGCGAGCAGTACTTC. Its translation: CASSGGAGEQYF.

The chain combines TRBV7-2 with TRBJ2-5; 9 bases are shared with TRBD1. With V trimmed by 5 bases and J by 4 bases, 5 bases remained unmatched. The germline CDR1 and CDR2 sequences are SGHTA and FQGNSA. This CDR3 is 14 amino acids long. CDR3 residues: CASSTRQGVETQYF. CDR3 nucleotide sequence: TGTGCCAGCAGCACTCGACAGGGGGTAGAGACCCAGTACTTC.

V and J are TRBV6-5 and TRBJ1-6, with 7 bases lining up with TRBD1. CDR1 MNHEY and CDR2 SVGAGI come from the germline V gene. The ends lost 4 bases at V and 5 bases at J; junction bases unmatched: 2. The CDR3 totals 14 residues. CDR3 DNA sequence: TGTGCCAGCAGTTGGCAGGGGGATAATTCACCCCTCCACTTT. It translates to CASSWQGDNSPLHF.

V and J are TRBV5-8 and TRBJ2-7, with TRBD1 identical over 9 bases. The CDR3 covers 12 residues. In germline, CDR1 is SGHTS, CDR2 YDEGEE. V lost 10 bases and J lost 3; bases outside the gene matches: 5. CDR3 in DNA: TGTGCCTATGGGACAGGGAGCTACGAGCAGTACTTC. This translates into CAYGTGSYEQYF.

DNA of the CDR3: TGTGCCAGCAGTGAATATTATCACAATGAGCAGTTCTTC. It codes for CASSEYYHNEQFF. The chain is built from TRBV25-1 and TRBJ2-1, with D uncertain. Germline-derived CDR1 and CDR2 are MGHDK and SYGVNS. The CDR3 totals 13 residues. V was clipped by 0 bases and J by 5 bases, with 5 bases between them.

V is TRBV3-1 (or the pseudogene TRBV3-2) and J is TRBJ1-4, with 10 bases matching TRBD1. CDR1 LGHDT and CDR2 YNNKEL come from the germline V gene (reference sequence). This CDR3 is built from 14 residues. Trimming removed 4 bases from V and 7 bases from J; junction bases left unmatched: 3. The CDR3 spells CASSLRTGGEKLFF. The CDR3 DNA reads TGTGCCAGCAGCCTTCGGACAGGGGGTGAAAAACTGTTTTTT.

This clone has only a few counts. The rearrangement uses TRBV5-1 and TRBJ1-1, with D possibly being TRBD1 (6 bases). V lost 2 bases and J lost 1, with 6 bases in between. CDR1 SGHRS and CDR2 YFSETQ come from the germline V gene. This CDR3 is built from 13 residues. The CDR3 reads CASSLQGNTEAFF. The CDR3 nucleotides read TGCGCCAGCAGCTTACAGGGGAACACTGAAGCTTTCTTT.